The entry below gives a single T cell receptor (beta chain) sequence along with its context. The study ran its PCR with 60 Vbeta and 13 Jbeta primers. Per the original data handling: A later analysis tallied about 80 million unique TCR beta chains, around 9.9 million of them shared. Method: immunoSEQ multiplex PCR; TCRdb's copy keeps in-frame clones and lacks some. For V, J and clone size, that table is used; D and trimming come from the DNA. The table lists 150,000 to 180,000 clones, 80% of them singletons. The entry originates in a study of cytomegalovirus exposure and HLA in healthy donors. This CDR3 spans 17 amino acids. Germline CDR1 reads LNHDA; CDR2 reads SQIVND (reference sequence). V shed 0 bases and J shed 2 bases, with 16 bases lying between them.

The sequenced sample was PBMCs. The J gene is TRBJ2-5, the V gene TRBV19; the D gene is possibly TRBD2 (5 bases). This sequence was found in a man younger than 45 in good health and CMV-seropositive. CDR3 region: CASSIDPKDEGQETQYF. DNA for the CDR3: TGTGCCAGTAGTATAGATCCTAAGGACGAGGGACAAGAGACCCAGTACTTC. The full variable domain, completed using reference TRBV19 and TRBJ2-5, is DGGITQSPKYLFRKEGQNVTLSCEQNLNHDAMYWYRQDPGQGLRLIYYSQIVNDFQKGDIAEGYSVSREKKESFPLTVTSAQKNPTAFYLCASSIDPKDEGQETQYFGPGTRLLVL.